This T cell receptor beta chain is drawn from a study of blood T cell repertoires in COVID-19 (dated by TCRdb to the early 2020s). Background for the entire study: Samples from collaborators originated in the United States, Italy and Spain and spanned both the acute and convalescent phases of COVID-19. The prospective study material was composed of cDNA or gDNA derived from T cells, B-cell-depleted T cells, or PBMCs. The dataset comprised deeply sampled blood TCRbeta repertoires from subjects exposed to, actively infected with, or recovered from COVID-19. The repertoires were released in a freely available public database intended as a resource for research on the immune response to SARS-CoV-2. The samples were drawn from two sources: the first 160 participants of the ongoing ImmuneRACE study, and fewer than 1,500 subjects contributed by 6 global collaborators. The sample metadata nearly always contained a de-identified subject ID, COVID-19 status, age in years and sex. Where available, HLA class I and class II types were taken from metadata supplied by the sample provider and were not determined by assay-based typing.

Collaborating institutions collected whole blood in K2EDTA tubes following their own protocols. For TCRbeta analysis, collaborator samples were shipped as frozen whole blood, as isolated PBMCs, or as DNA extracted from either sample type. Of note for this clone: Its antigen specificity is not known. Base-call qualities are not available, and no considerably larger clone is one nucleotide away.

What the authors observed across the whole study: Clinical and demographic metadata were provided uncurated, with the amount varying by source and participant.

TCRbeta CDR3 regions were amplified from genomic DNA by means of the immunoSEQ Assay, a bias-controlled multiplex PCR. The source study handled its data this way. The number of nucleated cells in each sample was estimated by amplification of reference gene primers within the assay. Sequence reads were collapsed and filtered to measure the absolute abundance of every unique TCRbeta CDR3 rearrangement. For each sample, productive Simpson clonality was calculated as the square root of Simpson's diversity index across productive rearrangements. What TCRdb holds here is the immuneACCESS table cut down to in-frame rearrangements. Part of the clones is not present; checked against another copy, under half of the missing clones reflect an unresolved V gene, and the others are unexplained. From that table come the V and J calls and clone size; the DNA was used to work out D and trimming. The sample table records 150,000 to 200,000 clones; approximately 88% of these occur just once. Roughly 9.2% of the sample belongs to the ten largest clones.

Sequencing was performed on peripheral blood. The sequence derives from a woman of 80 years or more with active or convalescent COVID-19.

The CDR3 reads as follows: CASSVRGDNYGYTF. The bases are TGTGCCAGCAGCGTGCGGGGCGATAACTATGGCTACACCTTC. The chain employs TRBV27 and TRBJ1-2; matching of 5 bases hints at TRBD1 as the D gene. The germline V gene (reference sequence) specifies MNHEY as CDR1 and SMNVEV as CDR2. V gives up 6 bases and J gives up 1 base, and the segment between their germline ends measures 12 bases. The CDR3 spans 14 residues, from the cysteine through the phenylalanine. Of the read, only the CDR3 DNA is kept; its 42 bases are in frame from base 1.